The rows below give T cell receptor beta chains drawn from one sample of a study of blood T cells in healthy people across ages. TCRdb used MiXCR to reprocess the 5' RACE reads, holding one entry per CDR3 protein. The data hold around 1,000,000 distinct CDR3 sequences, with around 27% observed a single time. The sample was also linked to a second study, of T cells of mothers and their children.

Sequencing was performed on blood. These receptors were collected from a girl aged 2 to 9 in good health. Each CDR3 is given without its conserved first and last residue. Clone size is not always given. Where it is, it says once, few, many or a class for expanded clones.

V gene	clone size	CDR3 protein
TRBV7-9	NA	ASSLVVAGGGNDEAF
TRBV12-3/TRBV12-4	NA	ASSPSDSPYGYT
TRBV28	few	ASIGIQETQY
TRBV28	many	ASSFWAGVNEQF
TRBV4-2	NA	ASSQVVEQSYGYT
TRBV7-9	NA	ASSSDHSTGILYNEQF
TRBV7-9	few	ASRGQLLRGANVLT
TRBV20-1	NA	SARDRKGTARSYEQY
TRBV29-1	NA	SVSWPDLVNYGYT
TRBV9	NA	ASSVARGKKTQY
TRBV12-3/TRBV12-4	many	ASGVGTDTQY
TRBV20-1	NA	SAAPGAQETQY
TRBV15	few	ATSRDAYAYNEQF
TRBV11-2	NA	ASSFRDSTGELF
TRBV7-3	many	ASSLAGGSTDTQY
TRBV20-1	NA	SARATDRGLDEQY
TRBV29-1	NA	SALLAGSYEQY
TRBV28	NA	ASRSRAIKKGTEAF
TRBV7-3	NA	ASSRDGGDQETQY
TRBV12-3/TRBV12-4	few	ASAHFGVQF
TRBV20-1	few	SASTGGVGY
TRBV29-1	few	SQLGGPWETQY
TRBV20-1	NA	SASRGTSGQETQY
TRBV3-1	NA	ASSQEGTSGTYFSEQY
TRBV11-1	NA	ASSRDRADKNIQY
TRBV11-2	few	ASSRAGSVVDGYT
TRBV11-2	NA	ASRNQGELTDTQY
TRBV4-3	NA	ASSQGGVGGYT
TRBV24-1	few	ATSEVDRGYQETQY
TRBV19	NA	ASRRQGASGYT
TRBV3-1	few	ASSPGMGTEETF
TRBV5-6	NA	ASSNLRGGNQPQH
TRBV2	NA	ASSVDLGADTQY
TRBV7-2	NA	ASGIVRLKNTEAS
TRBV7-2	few	ASSLALAGARRTQY
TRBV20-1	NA	SATGRNTDTQY
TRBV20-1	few	SARLRDYLPGGTDTQY
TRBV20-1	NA	SARVSSGVDTQY
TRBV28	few	ASSLASPAEQY
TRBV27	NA	ASSKGWGDSPLH
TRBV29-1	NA	SVVGPVEGNYGYT
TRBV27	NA	ASSLMGGRTEAF
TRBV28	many	ASSLSGSYYEQY
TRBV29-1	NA	SAGQALPDEQF
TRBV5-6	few	ASSSLEIEETQY
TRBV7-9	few	ASSFGTGSQPQH
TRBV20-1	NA	RTGQGEGYT
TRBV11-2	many	ASDGGDGNEQF
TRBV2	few	ASIGYGNEQF